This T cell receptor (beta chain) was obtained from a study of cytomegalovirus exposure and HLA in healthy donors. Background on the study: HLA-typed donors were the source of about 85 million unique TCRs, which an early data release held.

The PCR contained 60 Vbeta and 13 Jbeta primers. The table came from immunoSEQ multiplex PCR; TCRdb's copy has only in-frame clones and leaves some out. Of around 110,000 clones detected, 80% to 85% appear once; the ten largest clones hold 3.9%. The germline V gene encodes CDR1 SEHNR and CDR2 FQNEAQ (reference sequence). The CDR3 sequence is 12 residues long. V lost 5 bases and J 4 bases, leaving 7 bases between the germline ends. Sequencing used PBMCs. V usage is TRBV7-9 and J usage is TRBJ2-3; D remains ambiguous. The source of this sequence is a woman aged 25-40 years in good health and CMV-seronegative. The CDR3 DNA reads TGTGCCAGCAGCCCCTCCCCAGATACGCAGTATTTT. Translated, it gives CASSPSPDTQYF.